The text below deals with one T cell receptor (beta chain). This sample was included in a study of CD4 T cells in relation to SARS-CoV-2 and coronaviruses. The germline CDR1 and CDR2 sequences are MGHRA and YSYEKL. The CDR3 has 15 residues. Trimming at V came to 4 bases and at J to 3 bases, leaving 9 bases not matched to a gene. Some clones are missing from TCRdb's copy, which holds only in-frame ones; the method was immunoSEQ multiplex PCR. Of 60,000 to 65,000 clones in the sample, 85% to 95% are singletons; the top ten hold roughly 0.14%. Before the COVID-19 pandemic, during about 2011-2019, CD4+ T cells were taken from unexposed donors. CD4 enrichment then naive enrichment separated naive from memory CD4+ cells.

This chain uses TRBV4-1 with TRBJ2-7; 7 bases map to TRBD1. The origin of this receptor is a human donor in good health. The sample taken for sequencing was naive CD4+ T cells from PBMCs. Subset reported: naive CD4+ T cells isolated by negative enrichment. CDR3 in amino acids: CASSRETGNLYEQYF. CDR3 nucleotide sequence: TGCGCCAGCAGCCGCGAGACAGGGAATCTCTACGAGCAGTACTTC.